Listed below are T cell receptor delta chains from one sample, sequenced in a study of DNA immune sequencing with unique molecular identifiers. TCRdb redid clone calling on the multiplex PCR reads using CATT. The sample lists about 710 delta-chain clones; 4.4% were seen once. Specimen: gamma-delta T cells from PBMCs. Every receptor here comes from a human donor in good health. Each CDR3 is given with its conserved first and last residue. The D gene is left open where the match is weak. Size is stated for part of the rows, as once, few or many counts, or as a class when the clone is expanded.

D | size | J | V | DNA | CDR3
TRDD3 | large | TRDJ1 | TRDV2 | TGTGCCTGTTCAGAACTGGGGAGACAACAACACACCGATAAACTCATCTTT | CACSELGRQQHTDKLIF
TRDD3 | . | TRDJ1 | TRDV2 | TGTGCCTGTGACACCGTCAGATCTGGGGGATACGGTGAAACCGATAAACTCATCTTT | CACDTVRSGGYGETDKLIF
TRDD3 | medium-sized | TRDJ1 | TRDV3 | TGTGCCTCTAGACCTTTTCCCCGTCCGTACTGGGGGAGTAACACCGATAAACTCATCTTT | CASRPFPRPYWGSNTDKLIF
TRDD3 | large | TRDJ1 | TRAV38-2/DV8 | TGTGCTTATAGGAGACCCGTTTTCCTTACTGGGGGATACTATGGGTACACCGATAAACTCATCTTT | CAYRRPVFLTGGYYGYTDKLIF
TRDD3 | . | TRDJ3 | TRDV2 | TGTGCCTGTGACACCGGGGGATTTAGCTCCTGGGACACCCGACAGATGTTTTTC | CACDTGGFSSWDTRQMFF
. | medium-sized | TRDJ1 | TRDV2 | TGTGCCTGTGACACCGTCTCCGAGCGAACCGATAAACTCATCTTT | CACDTVSERTDKLIF
TRDD3 | medium-sized | TRDJ3 | TRDV2 | TGTGCCTGTGACACCCTAACTGGGGGATCTTTCGTCCGACAGATGTTTTTC | CACDTLTGGSFVRQMFF
TRDD3 | . | TRDJ1 | TRAV38-2/DV8 | TGTGCTTATAGAGTAGAGCTGGGGGATACGAACACCGATAAACTCATCTTT | CAYRVELGDTNTDKLIF
TRDD3 | medium-sized | TRDJ1 | TRDV2 | TGTGCCTGTGACCAAGCTAACTGGGGGATACGAAAAACCGATAAACTCATCTTT | CACDQANWGIRKTDKLIF
TRDD3 | hyperexpanded | TRDJ1 | TRDV2 | TGTGCCTGTGACCCACTGGGGGACATTAACACCGATAAACTCATCTTT | CACDPLGDINTDKLIF
TRDD3 | . | TRDJ1 | TRDV2 | TGTGCCTGTGACACCGTCGGGGATACGCCCGCCAGCTTACCTAAACTCATCTTT | CACDTVGDTPASLPKLIF
. | . | TRDJ1 | TRDV2 | TGTGCCTGTGACACCCTCGGGGATTACACCGATAAACTCATCTTT | CACDTLGDYTDKLIF
TRDD3 | few | TRDJ1 | TRDV2 | TGTGCCTGTGACGACTTGGGGGAGTACACCGATAAACTCATCTTT | CACDDLGEYTDKLIF
TRDD3 | . | TRDJ1 | TRDV2 | TGTGCCTGTGACACGTTGGGGGATACCCCCACCGATAAACTCATCTTT | CACDTLGDTPTDKLIF
TRDD3 | few | TRDJ1 | TRDV2 | TGTGCCTGTGACACGGTAGCCCCTACTGGGGGTCCGTACACCGATAAACTCATCTTT | CACDTVAPTGGPYTDKLIF
TRDD3 | medium-sized | TRDJ1 | TRDV2 | TGTGCCTGTAGCGGTCCACTGGGGACCCCTAAGGGGTACACCGATAAACTCATCTTT | CACSGPLGTPKGYTDKLIF
. | medium-sized | TRDJ1 | TRDV2 | TGTGCCTGTGACACCGTCTATTTGGGCGACACCGATAAACTCATCTTT | CACDTVYLGDTDKLIF
TRDD3 | few | TRDJ1 | TRDV2 | TGTGCCTGTGACCGACTGGGGGACGACGATAAACTCATCTTT | CACDRLGDDDKLIF
TRDD3 | medium-sized | TRDJ3 | TRDV2 | TGTGCCTGTGACACCGGGGGCCTGGGGGACGCCTCCTGGGACACCCGACAGATGTTTTTC | CACDTGGLGDASWDTRQMFF
TRDD3 | medium-sized | TRDJ3 | TRDV2 | TGTGCCTGTGACTCACTACTACCGGGGGATACCGAGAGCTCCTGGGACACCCGACAGATGTTTTTC | CACDSLLPGDTESSWDTRQMFF
TRDD3 | medium-sized | TRDJ3 | TRDV2 | TGTGCCTGTGACCGACTGGGGGATAAGGGGGACACCCGACAGATGTTTTTC | CACDRLGDKGDTRQMFF
TRDD3 | few | TRDJ1 | TRDV2 | TGTGCCTGTGACTCATTACTGGGGGATACGCTCACCGATAAACTCATCTTT | CACDSLLGDTLTDKLIF
TRDD3 | medium-sized | TRDJ3 | TRDV2 | TGTGCCTGTGACAACTTACTGGGGGATACCTTGGGCTCCTGGGACACCCGACAGATGTTTTTC | CACDNLLGDTLGSWDTRQMFF
. | medium-sized | TRDJ1 | TRDV2 | TGTGCCTGTGACACCGTGGGGGGTTACACCGATAAACTCATCTTT | CACDTVGGYTDKLIF
TRDD3 | medium-sized | TRDJ1 | TRDV2 | TGTGCCTGTGACTATTCTGGGGGATCTGCCGATAAACTCATCTTT | CACDYSGGSADKLIF
TRDD3 | medium-sized | TRDJ1 | TRDV2 | TGTGCCTGTGACTCTCTTAAACTGGGGGCCGCCCCCTCCACCGATAAACTCATCTTT | CACDSLKLGAAPSTDKLIF
. | large | TRDJ1 | TRDV2 | TGTGCCTGTGACACGTTGGTCTACACCGATAAACTCATCTTT | CACDTLVYTDKLIF
. | large | TRDJ1 | TRDV2 | TGTGCCTGTGACACCGTTGTAAGAGGGGGAAAACATACCAATAAACTCATCTTT | CACDTVVRGGKHTNKLIF
TRDD3 | large | TRDJ3 | TRDV2 | TGTGCCTGTGATTCCAACTGGGGGCACAACTCCTGGGACACCCGACAGATGTTTTTC | CACDSNWGHNSWDTRQMFF
TRDD3 | medium-sized | TRDJ1 | TRDV2 | TGTGCCTGTGACAACGTGGGACTGGGGGGACCGTACACCGATAAACTCATCTTT | CACDNVGLGGPYTDKLIF
TRDD3 | . | TRDJ3 | TRDV2 | TGTGCCTGTGACACCTTGGGGGACCCATCCCCCGATTCCTGGGACACCCGACAGATGTTTTTC | CACDTLGDPSPDSWDTRQMFF